The 24 T cell receptor beta chains listed next were all sequenced from one sample in a study of cytomegalovirus exposure and HLA in healthy donors. PCR employed 60 Vbeta and 13 Jbeta primers. Assay used: immunoSEQ multiplex PCR; TCRdb lists only in-frame clones, some missing. The data contain about 130,000 clones, 83% of them singletons. Source material: PBMCs. The receptor set was obtained from a young man in good health and CMV-seropositive.

This chain joins TRBV5-5 and TRBJ1-5; D might be TRBD1 (5 bases). This CDR3 has 15 amino acids. Trimming removed 0 bases at V and 3 bases at J, with 10 bases between. Per germline, CDR1 SGHKS and CDR2 YYEKEE (reference sequence). Here the CDR3 reads CASSLAGGNNQPQHF. CDR3 nucleotide sequence: TGTGCCAGCAGCTTGGCCGGGGGGAACAATCAGCCCCAGCATTTT. Filled out from reference TRBV5-5 and TRBJ1-5, the complete variable domain reads DAGVTQSPTHLIKTRGQQVTLRCSPISGHKSVSWYQQVLGQGPQFIFQYYEKEERGRGNFPDRFSARQFPNYSSELNVNALLLGDSALYLCASSLAGGNNQPQHFGDGTRLSIL.

This clone has only a few counts. The chain links TRBV23-1 to TRBJ1-5, with TRBD1 identical over 9 bases. TRBV23-1 is placed among ORFs of uncertain function. The CDR3 is 18 residues long. Unmatched junction bases numbered 11, after V lost 3 bases and J lost 2 bases. The CDR3 region has the DNA TGCGCCAGCAGTCACCCGGACAGGGGCTTTCCTCGCAATCAGCCCCAGCATTTT. Protein sequence: CASSHPDRGFPRNQPQHF.

The chain couples TRBV10-3 to TRBJ1-2; 10 bases map to TRBD1. This CDR3 is built from 16 residues. J lost 7 bases, V lost 0 bases, and 8 bases had no gene match. The V gene's germline CDR1 is ENHRY and CDR2 SYGVKD. As DNA, the CDR3 is TGTGCCATCAGTGAGTCTCCGGACAGGGGGTCGATTGGCTACACCTTC. Translating gives CAISESPDRGSIGYTF.

The chain joins TRBV6-1 to TRBJ1-2; 7 bases line up with TRBD1. Germline V gene sequence: CDR1 MNHNS, CDR2 SASEGT. V shed 2 bases, J shed 5 bases, and the junction held 5 bases outside the gene matches. The CDR3 has 14 residues. The CDR3 sequence: CASSEWGQPYGYTF. The CDR3 bases are TGTGCCAGCAGTGAATGGGGACAGCCTTATGGCTACACCTTC.

This CDR3 reads CASFGHLNTEAFF. DNA for the CDR3: TGCGCCAGCTTCGGACATTTGAACACTGAAGCTTTCTTT. This chain connects TRBV4-1 to TRBJ1-1; D is perhaps TRBD1 (5 bases). V was shortened by 8 bases and J by 0 bases, with 10 bases between the two germline ends. This CDR3 is built from 13 residues. Germline V gene data show CDR1 as MGHRA and CDR2 as YSYEKL.

The table lists this clone with a few counts. CDR3 protein: CASSLGGGPYTDTQYF. The CDR3 nucleotides are TGTGCCAGCAGCTTAGGCGGGGGGCCTTACACAGATACGCAGTATTTT. J is TRBJ2-3 and V is TRBV13; perhaps TRBD2 as D (7 bases). Trimming removed 0 bases at V and 2 bases at J, with 12 bases between. The CDR3 is 16 amino acids. CDR1 PRHDT and CDR2 FYEKMQ come from the germline V gene (reference sequence).

In its sample, this clone was seen once. V and J are TRBV28 and TRBJ1-6; D uncertain. Per the germline V gene, CDR1 is MDHEN and CDR2 is SYDVKM. Between the trimmed V and J ends, which lost 8 bases and 10 bases, there was a span of 18 bases. CDR3 size: 14 residues. The CDR3 loop is CASGPMSGYSPLHF. The DNA of the CDR3 is TGTGCCAGCGGTCCAATGAGCGGATACTCACCCCTCCACTTT. Supplemented by reference TRBV28 and TRBJ1-6, the full variable domain reads DVKVTQSSRYLVKRTGEKVFLECVQDMDHENMFWYRQDPGLGLRLIYFSYDVKMKEKGDIPEGYSVSREKKERFSLILESASTNQTSMYLCASGPMSGYSPLHFGNGTRLTVT.

The chain has TRBV5-6 and TRBJ2-7; 10 bases are shared with TRBD1. Germline lookup yields CDR1 SGHDT and CDR2 YYEEEE. V lost 0 bases to trimming and J lost 5 bases; unmatched junction nucleotides: 5. The CDR3 covers 15 residues. The CDR3 nucleotides are TGTGCCAGCAGCTTGGTGGGACAGGGGTTCAACGAGCAGTACTTC. This codes for CASSLVGQGFNEQYF.

V usage is TRBV5-1 and J usage is TRBJ2-5; 7 bases map to TRBD1. The DNA matches TRBJ2-7 better at its end, which makes the J call doubtful. The CDR3 contains 13 residues. Germline CDR1 and CDR2: SGHRS and YFSETQ. The CDR3 region has the DNA TGCGCCAGCAGCTGGGACAGAGCCTACGAGCAGTACTTC. This codes for CASSWDRAYEQYF.

This clone was observed once. The genes are TRBV14 and TRBJ2-3; the match to TRBD1 covers 8 bases. In germline, CDR1 is SGHDN, CDR2 FVKESK. The CDR3 has 14 amino acids. V shed 4 bases, J shed 7 bases, and the junction held 7 bases outside the gene matches. Here the CDR3 reads CASSPRTGLNTQYF. The CDR3 coding sequence is TGTGCCAGCAGCCCGAGGACAGGGCTTAATACGCAGTATTTT.

The genes are TRBV4-1 and TRBJ2-7, with no clear D. The CDR3 is 12 amino acids. The V end lost 3 bases, the J end lost 0 bases, and 3 bases lay between the germline ends. CDR1 is MGHRA, CDR2 YSYEKL, per germline. CDR3 DNA: TGCGCCAGCAGCCAGAGCTCCTACGAGCAGTACTTC. This translates into CASSQSSYEQYF.

The chain carries TRBV4-1 and TRBJ1-2; 8 positions match TRBD1. The germline V gene encodes CDR1 MGHRA and CDR2 YSYEKL. The ends lost 3 bases at V and 3 bases at J; junction bases unmatched: 9. The CDR3 spans 16 residues. As DNA, the CDR3 is TGCGCCAGCAGCCAGGTCGGAACAGGGGGGGACTATGGCTACACCTTC. This gives the protein CASSQVGTGGDYGYTF.

The chain links TRBV19 to TRBJ1-1; D remains ambiguous. Germline CDR1 reads LNHDA; CDR2 reads SQIVND (reference sequence). The germline V and J ends were trimmed by 3 bases and 7 bases, with 9 bases remaining between them. The CDR3 extends over 12 amino acids. The DNA for the CDR3 is TGTGCCAGTAGTATTATGGGGAGTGAAGCTTTCTTT. It encodes CASSIMGSEAFF.

V and J are TRBV19 and TRBJ1-6; D perhaps matches TRBD1 (6 bases). V shed 7 bases and J shed 7 bases, with 14 bases lying between them. The length of the CDR3 is 14 residues. Germline V CDR1 and CDR2: LNHDA, SQIVND (reference sequence). The CDR3 DNA follows: TGTGCCAGTAAGCCGACAGGCGGAAATTCACCCCTCCACTTT. It encodes CASKPTGGNSPLHF.

The chain employs TRBV11-2 and TRBJ2-7, with D maybe TRBD2 (6 bases). Germline V gene sequence: CDR1 SGHAT, CDR2 FQNNGV. The V and J ends lost 5 bases and 10 bases respectively, with 15 bases between them. The CDR3 runs to 12 residues. CDR3 loop: CASSTGTSQQYF. In nucleotides, the CDR3 is TGTGCCAGCAGCACCGGGACTTCCCAACAGTACTTC.

The gene calls are TRBV7-9 and TRBJ2-1; no clear D gene. The CDR3 totals 13 residues. V was clipped by 5 bases and J by 15 bases, with 20 bases between them. The germline gives CDR1 SEHNR, CDR2 FQNEAQ (reference sequence). CDR3 residues: CASSPRGTVSRFF. CDR3 DNA: TGTGCCAGCAGCCCCCGCGGTACCGTTTCGCGGTTCTTC.

The chain is built from TRBV28 and TRBJ2-7; 8 positions agree with TRBD2. Trimming took 6 bases from V and 3 from J; bases not matched to a gene: 10. The germline V gene encodes CDR1 MDHEN and CDR2 SYDVKM. CDR3 length: 15 amino acids. The CDR3 spells CASRWTAGGVYEQYF. The CDR3, as DNA: TGTGCCAGCAGATGGACCGCCGGGGGGGTCTACGAGCAGTACTTC.

The chain carries TRBV30 and TRBJ1-2, with D hard to call. Trimming stripped 3 bases from V and 7 bases from J, with 9 bases between. Germline V gene lookup returns CDR1 GTSNPN and CDR2 SVGIG (reference sequence). This CDR3 is 11 amino acids long. The CDR3 DNA is TGTGCCTGGAGCGGAGGACCTGGCTACACCTTC. Protein sequence: CAWSGGPGYTF.

The chain combines TRBV18 with TRBJ1-2; a possible D gene is TRBD1 (6 bases). This CDR3 has 16 residues. Germline loops: CDR1 KGHSH, CDR2 LQKENI. V lost 3 bases and J lost 3, with 17 bases in between. The CDR3 loop reads CASSPVFGKGDYGYTF. Here the CDR3 DNA reads TGTGCCAGCTCACCGGTCTTCGGGAAGGGGGACTATGGCTACACCTTC. Looking up the rest from reference TRBV18 and TRBJ1-2 gives the full variable domain: NAGVMQNPRHLVRRRGQEARLRCSPMKGHSHVYWYRQLPEEGLKFMVYLQKENIIDESGMPKERFSAEFPKEGPSILRIQQVVRGDSAAYFCASSPVFGKGDYGYTFGSGTRLTVV.

The chain combines TRBV6-1 with TRBJ2-5; the D gene is possibly TRBD2 (6 bases). CDR1 is MNHNS and CDR2 is SASEGT in the germline V gene. CDR3 length: 15 residues. Trimming removed 4 bases from V and 4 bases from J, with 16 bases in between. This CDR3 reads CASSAPGRKAETQYF. For the CDR3, the DNA is TGTGCCAGCAGTGCCCCAGGGAGGAAGGCAGAGACCCAGTACTTC.

This clone has only a few counts. This rearrangement joins TRBV15 to TRBJ2-3; 9 positions match TRBD1. Germline V gives CDR1 LNHNV, CDR2 YYDKDF (reference sequence). The CDR3 spans 19 residues. Unmatched junction bases numbered 15, after V lost 5 bases and J lost 0 bases. Here the CDR3 DNA reads TGTGCCACCAGCCCAGAGGGTGTGACAGGGGGTTCTAGCACAGATACGCAGTATTTT. This sequence encodes CATSPEGVTGGSSTDTQYF. Drawing the rest from reference TRBV15 and TRBJ2-3, the complete variable domain is DAMVIQNPRYQVTQFGKPVTLSCSQTLNHNVMYWYQQKSSQAPKLLFHYYDKDFNNEADTPDNFQSRRPNTSFCFLDIRSPGLGDTAMYLCATSPEGVTGGSSTDTQYFGPGTRLTVL.

This clone appeared a few times. A much larger clone lies a single base off, so this may be a read error. This specimen includes other DNA sequences encoding the same CDR3. V and J are TRBV9 and TRBJ1-6; D gene ambiguous. CDR3 length: 15 residues. Germline V lookup: CDR1 SGDLS, CDR2 YYNGEE. DNA of the CDR3: TGTGCCAGCAGTCGGACTGGAGACTATAATTCGCCCCTCCACTTT. Its protein product is CASSRTGDYNSPLHF.

The chain recombines TRBV7-9 with TRBJ1-3; a possible D gene is TRBD1 (5 bases). V was pared by 1 base and J by 4 bases, with 11 bases between. The CDR3 length is 15 residues. Germline V CDR1 and CDR2: SEHNR, FQNEAQ (reference sequence). For the CDR3, the DNA is TGTGCCAGCAGCTTAGACCAGGGTTACGGAAACACCATATATTTT. Protein: CASSLDQGYGNTIYF.

The chain employs TRBV18 and TRBJ2-5, with TRBD2 matching over 15 bases. Per germline, CDR1 KGHSH and CDR2 LQKENI. CDR3 size: 17 residues. The V gene end was trimmed by 6 bases and the J gene end by 4 bases; junction bases not matched to a gene: 9. The CDR3 sequence: CASSLWTSGGAGETQYF. CDR3 bases: TGTGCCAGCTCCCTCTGGACTAGCGGGGGGGCCGGAGAGACCCAGTACTTC.